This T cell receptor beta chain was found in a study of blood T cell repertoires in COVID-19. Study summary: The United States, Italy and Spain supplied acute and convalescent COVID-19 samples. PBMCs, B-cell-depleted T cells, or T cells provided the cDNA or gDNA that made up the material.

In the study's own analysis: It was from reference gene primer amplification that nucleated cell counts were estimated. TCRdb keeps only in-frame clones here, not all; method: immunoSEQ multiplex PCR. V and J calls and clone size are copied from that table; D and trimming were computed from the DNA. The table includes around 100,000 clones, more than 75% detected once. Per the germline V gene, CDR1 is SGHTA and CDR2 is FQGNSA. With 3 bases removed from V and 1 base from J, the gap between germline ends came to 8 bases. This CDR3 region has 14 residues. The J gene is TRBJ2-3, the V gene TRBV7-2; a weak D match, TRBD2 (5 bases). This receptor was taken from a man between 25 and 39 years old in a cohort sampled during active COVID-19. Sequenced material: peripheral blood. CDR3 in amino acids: CASSLEDGTDTQYF. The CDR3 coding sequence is TGTGCCAGCAGCTTGGAGGACGGCACAGATACGCAGTATTTT.